Here is one TCR beta chain with its context. This entry belongs to a study of radiotherapy plus CTLA-4 blockade in lung cancer. The CDR3 is 16 amino acids. Deletions cut 2 bases from V and 0 bases from J, with 11 bases between. Germline assignment: CDR1 GTSNPN and CDR2 SVGIG (reference sequence). Measured with immunoSEQ multiplex PCR; TCRdb has only the in-frame clones, and not every one. The sample gives tens of thousands of clones, less than 85% of which show up once; 8.5% to 14% is in the top ten. The sequence came from a human donor with non-small cell lung cancer who had stable disease on radiotherapy plus ipilimumab. This sample comprised peripheral blood, obtained from a patient treated with radiotherapy plus ipilimumab. The chain carries TRBV30 and TRBJ1-6; D is ambiguous. The CDR3 sequence is CAWSPRPASYNSPLHF. CDR3 sequence (DNA): TGTGCCTGGAGTCCCCGACCAGCCTCCTATAATTCACCCCTCCACTTT.